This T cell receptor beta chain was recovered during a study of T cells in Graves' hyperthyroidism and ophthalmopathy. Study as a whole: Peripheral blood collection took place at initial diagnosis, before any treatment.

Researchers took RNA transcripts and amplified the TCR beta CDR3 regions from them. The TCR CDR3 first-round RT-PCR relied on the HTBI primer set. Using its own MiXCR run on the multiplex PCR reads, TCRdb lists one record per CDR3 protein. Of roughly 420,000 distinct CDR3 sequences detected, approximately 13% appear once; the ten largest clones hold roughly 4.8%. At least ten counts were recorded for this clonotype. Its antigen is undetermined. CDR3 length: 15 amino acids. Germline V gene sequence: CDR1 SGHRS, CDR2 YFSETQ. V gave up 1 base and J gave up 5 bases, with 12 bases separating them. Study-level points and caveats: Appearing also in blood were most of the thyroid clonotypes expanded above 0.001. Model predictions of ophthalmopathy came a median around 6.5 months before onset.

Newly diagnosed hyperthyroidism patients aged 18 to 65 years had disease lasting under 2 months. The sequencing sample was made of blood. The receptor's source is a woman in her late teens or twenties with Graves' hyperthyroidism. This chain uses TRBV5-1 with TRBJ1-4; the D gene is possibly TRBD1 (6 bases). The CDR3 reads CASSLNGGTNEKLFF. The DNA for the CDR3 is TGCGCCAGCAGCTTGAATGGGGGCACGAATGAAAAACTGTTTTTT.